This entry features one T cell receptor beta chain sequence. This specimen comes from a study of response to subunit inactivated influenza vaccine. TCRdb recomputed calls from the RT-PCR reads with MiXCR, one row per CDR3 protein. Of 300,000 to 350,000 distinct CDR3 sequences in the sample, 20% to 25% are singletons; the top ten hold more than 8.5%. After removal of 5 bases from V and 5 bases from J, the junction contained 6 bases not matched to a gene. This CDR3 has 14 residues. The germline gives CDR1 SGHTA, CDR2 FQGNSA. The source is a man in his fifties or sixties who received an inactivated influenza vaccine. The sample in question was PBMCs from blood, obtained less than 22 months after vaccination. This sequence joins TRBV7-2 and TRBJ2-5; TRBD1 agrees at 9 bases. CDR3 in amino acids: CASSKTGGYETQYF. The CDR3 DNA follows: TGTGCCAGCAGCAAAACAGGGGGCTATGAGACCCAGTACTTC.